This T cell receptor beta chain originates from a study of identical twins. The CDR3 length is 12 residues. From germline, CDR1 is MNHNY and CDR2 SVGAGI (reference sequence). V was cut by 6 bases and J by 7 bases, with 10 bases left in between. This clonotype showed up just a few times. cDNA molecules carried unique molecular identifiers, and template switching added a universal primer site. TCRdb re-derived calls from the 5' RACE reads in MiXCR, one entry per CDR3 protein. The sample consists of some 690,000 distinct CDR3 sequences, 21% of them appearing once. These data were likewise used in another study, on T cells expressing NK-cell markers. Turning to that study: Seven sequenced donors out of eight were HCMV-seropositive, one seronegative.

Sample: PBMCs. This TCR came from a woman between 18 and 29 years old in good health. The chain uses TRBV6-6 and TRBJ2-4; the D is unclear. The CDR3 protein is CASSLARNIQYF. Written as DNA, the CDR3 is TGTGCCAGCAGCCTCGCAAGGAACATTCAGTACTTC.